A selection of T cell receptor beta chains follows, all from one sample in a study of CD8+CD57+ T cells in acquired aplastic anemia. TCRdb independently ran MiXCR on the reads; one entry per CDR3 protein. This table has some 290,000 distinct CDR3 sequences, 45% to 70% appearing once. The sample taken for sequencing was sorted CD4+, CD8+, or CD8+CD57+ T cells (not recorded which) from PBMCs. The receptors derive from a human donor with severe aplastic anemia or a healthy control (not recorded which). CDR3s leave out the opening cysteine and the closing phenylalanine or tryptophan. The D gene is left open where the match is weak.

cdr3_aa: ATSSRQGSTEAF; v_call: TRBV24-1; d_call: TRBD1; j_call: TRBJ1-1
cdr3_aa: SARDRSVVEQY; v_call: TRBV29-1; d_call: TRBD1; j_call: TRBJ2-7
cdr3_aa: ASSPFGLAPVHNEQF; v_call: TRBV7-2; d_call: NA; j_call: TRBJ2-1
cdr3_aa: ASSIRTQTQTQY; v_call: TRBV19; d_call: NA; j_call: TRBJ2-5
cdr3_aa: ASSLGGFGQY; v_call: TRBV7-9; d_call: NA; j_call: TRBJ2-7
cdr3_aa: ASSLTGNKAGELF; v_call: TRBV7-3; d_call: NA; j_call: TRBJ2-2
cdr3_aa: ASSLAGAGNQPQH; v_call: TRBV5-6; d_call: NA; j_call: TRBJ1-5
cdr3_aa: SATPTDLRREQY; v_call: TRBV20-1; d_call: NA; j_call: TRBJ2-7
cdr3_aa: SAPGGGATEAF; v_call: TRBV20-1; d_call: NA; j_call: TRBJ1-1
cdr3_aa: ASRPSAAYEQY; v_call: TRBV12-3/TRBV12-4; d_call: NA; j_call: TRBJ2-7
cdr3_aa: ATHPGNSNQPQH; v_call: TRBV24-1; d_call: NA; j_call: TRBJ1-5
cdr3_aa: ASSLSDSSYEQY; v_call: TRBV7-3; d_call: NA; j_call: TRBJ2-7
cdr3_aa: ASSSRTVSLYEQY; v_call: TRBV27; d_call: NA; j_call: TRBJ2-7
cdr3_aa: ASSLGRRLASCTDTQY; v_call: TRBV7-2; d_call: TRBD2; j_call: TRBJ2-3